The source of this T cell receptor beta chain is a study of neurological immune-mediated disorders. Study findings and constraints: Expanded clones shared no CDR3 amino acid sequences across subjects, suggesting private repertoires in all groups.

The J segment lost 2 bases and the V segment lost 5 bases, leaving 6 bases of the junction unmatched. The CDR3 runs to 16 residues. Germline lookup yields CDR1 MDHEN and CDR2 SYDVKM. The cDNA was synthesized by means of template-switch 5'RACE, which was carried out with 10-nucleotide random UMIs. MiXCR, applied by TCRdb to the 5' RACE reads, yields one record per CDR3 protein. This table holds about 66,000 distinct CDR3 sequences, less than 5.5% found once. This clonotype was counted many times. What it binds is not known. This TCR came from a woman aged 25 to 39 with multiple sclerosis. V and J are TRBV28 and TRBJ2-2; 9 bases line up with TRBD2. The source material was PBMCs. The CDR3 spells CASSRSGGLNTGELFF. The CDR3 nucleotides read TGTGCCAGCAGTAGAAGCGGGGGGCTAAACACCGGGGAGCTGTTTTTT.